This entry lists 20 T cell receptor beta chains sequenced from one sample in a study of beta chain features in type 1 diabetes. Study-level findings and limits: In every one of the four CD4+ subsets, TCRB CDR3s were moderately but significantly shorter in Type 1 diabetes patients.

Reverse transcription of all isolated RNA meant that expressed TCRB transcripts were sequenced. Libraries were prepared by immunoSEQ multiplex PCR; TCRdb keeps only in-frame clonotypes and omits some of them. This sample has roughly 160,000 clones, with around 8.3% found just once. These receptors have no identified antigens. Sequenced material: central memory CD4+ T cells from blood. All receptors derive from a woman under 30 with type 1 diabetes.

This clone was counted between two and nine times. The rearrangement joins TRBV30 to TRBJ2-5; TRBD2 aligns across 7 bases. V gave up 4 bases and J gave up 7 bases; unmatched junction bases: 9. Germline loops: CDR1 GTSNPN, CDR2 SVGIG (reference sequence). The CDR3 is 13 amino acids. The CDR3 sequence: CAWTPGGTGTQYF. In DNA, the CDR3 is TGTGCCTGGACCCCCGGGGGGACGGGGACCCAGTACTTC.

This clone has just a few counts. This rearrangement joins TRBV7-2 to TRBJ2-1, with a possible D match to TRBD2 (6 bases). V shed 2 bases and J shed 5 bases, with 13 bases lying between them. This CDR3 region has 15 residues. CDR1 and CDR2 from the germline V gene are SGHTA and FQGNSA. CDR3 protein: CASSLWAGNDNEQFF. In DNA form, the CDR3 reads TGTGCCAGCAGCTTATGGGCGGGAAATGACAATGAGCAGTTCTTC.

This clone has only a few counts. This chain's CDR3 is CASSKFEEPQHF. The DNA for the CDR3 is TGTGCCAGCTCAAAATTTGAGGAGCCCCAGCATTTT. J is TRBJ1-5 and V is TRBV6-6; D not certain. The CDR3 loop spans 12 amino acids. V was pared by 8 bases and J by 8 bases, with 13 bases between. Germline V lookup: CDR1 MNHNY, CDR2 SVGAGI (reference sequence).

This clone was counted between two and nine times. The chain combines TRBV15 with TRBJ2-1; D may be TRBD2 (5 bases). Trimming took off 3 bases at V and 3 bases at J, with 24 bases between the two ends. CDR3 size: 19 residues. CDR1 LNHNV and CDR2 YYDKDF come from the germline V gene (reference sequence). CDR3 protein: CATSRRETIALRIYNEQFF. CDR3 nucleotides: TGTGCCACCAGCAGGAGGGAGACTATCGCCCTCCGGATCTACAATGAGCAGTTCTTC.

This clone occurred a few times. V is TRBV27 and J is TRBJ1-1; 7 bases agree with TRBD1. Trimming took 3 bases from V and 6 from J; bases not matched to a gene: 7. From germline, CDR1 is MNHEY and CDR2 SMNVEV (reference sequence). CDR3 length: 14 residues. The CDR3 nucleotides are TGTGCCAGCAGTTTCCAGGGGGTGGGGGCTGAAGCTTTCTTT. As protein: CASSFQGVGAEAFF.

There are a few counts of this clone. This chain connects TRBV5-4 to TRBJ2-3, with 10 bases identical to TRBD2. CDR1 is SGHNT and CDR2 is YYREEE in the germline V gene (reference sequence). The CDR3 is 15 amino acids. V shed 4 bases and J 4 bases; nucleotides not matched to a gene: 6. CDR3 nucleotide sequence: TGTGCCAGCAGCCCTAGCGGGGGTATCTCAGATACGCAGTATTTT. Translating it yields CASSPSGGISDTQYF.

This clone was seen more than once but under ten times. The chain carries TRBV2 and TRBJ2-7, with TRBD1 matching 7 bases. The CDR3 has 14 residues. From germline, CDR1 is SNHLY and CDR2 FYNNEI. V lost 6 bases to trimming and J lost 6 bases; unmatched junction nucleotides: 11. CDR3 coding DNA: TGTGCCAGCAGGGACGACAGGGTGCTGATCGAGCAGTACTTC. Amino acids: CASRDDRVLIEQYF.

The V gene is TRBV28, the J gene TRBJ2-6; the D gene is possibly TRBD2 (5 bases). Germline loops: CDR1 MDHEN, CDR2 SYDVKM. V was pared by 4 bases and J by 0 bases, with 7 bases between. The CDR3 consists of 15 residues. CDR3 in DNA: TGTGCCAGCAGTTCTACTAGCTCTGGGGCCAACGTCCTGACTTTC. It translates to CASSSTSSGANVLTF.

Worth noting for this clone: The junction does not match germline at one end; this may be a read error. The rearrangement uses TRBV11-2 and TRBJ2-2; possibly TRBD2 for D (5 bases). Germline V lookup: CDR1 SGHAT, CDR2 FQNNGV. The CDR3 has 16 amino acids. Written as DNA, the CDR3 is TGTGCCAGCAGCTTAATTGTTTTCACGGGGTCCGGCGAGCTGTTTTTT. Translation: CASSLIVFTGSGELFF.

In its sample, this clone was seen a few times. The genes are TRBV6-4 and TRBJ2-1, with 13 bases that match TRBD2. Trimming cost V 10 bases and J 10 bases; bases outside gene matches: 10. Germline V gene sequence: CDR1 MRHNA, CDR2 SNTAGT. The CDR3 runs 14 residues. As DNA, the CDR3 is TGTGCCACCAGGACTAGCGGGAGTAGTGGCGAGCAGTTCTTC. The encoded protein is CATRTSGSSGEQFF.

J is TRBJ2-7 and V is TRBV4-3; D is possibly TRBD1 (6 bases). The CDR3 totals 16 residues. In germline, CDR1 is LGHNA, CDR2 YSLEER. V was clipped by 3 bases and J by 0 bases, with 15 bases between them. The CDR3 DNA reads as TGCGCCAGCAGCCATAACCGGGACACCAACTCCTACGAGCAGTACTTC. Protein: CASSHNRDTNSYEQYF.

This chain connects TRBV11-2 to TRBJ2-2, with a possible D match to TRBD2 (6 bases). Trimming left V 3 bases short and J 2 bases short, with 10 bases between. Per the germline V gene, CDR1 is SGHAT and CDR2 is FQNNGV. The CDR3 covers 15 residues. CDR3 in amino acids: CASSFSGTNTGELFF. CDR3 coding DNA: TGTGCCAGCAGCTTTAGCGGAACTAACACCGGGGAGCTGTTTTTT.

This chain joins TRBV9 and TRBJ1-5, with 9 bases aligning to TRBD1. The V and J ends lost 0 bases and 5 bases, in that order; junction bases with no gene match: 0. The germline gives CDR1 SGDLS, CDR2 YYNGEE. The CDR3 spans 14 residues. CDR3 bases: TGTGCCAGCAGCGTAGGGACAGGGGATCAGCCCCAGCATTTT. Encoded protein: CASSVGTGDQPQHF.

This clone came up a few times. The chain combines TRBV7-9 with TRBJ2-5; perhaps TRBD2 as D (6 bases). This CDR3 contains 14 residues. The V end lost 4 bases, the J end lost 4 bases, and 13 bases lay between the germline ends. Germline V gene sequence: CDR1 SEHNR, CDR2 FQNEAQ (reference sequence). CDR3 amino acids: CASSSRSGLETQYF. For the CDR3, the DNA is TGTGCCAGCAGCTCCCGTAGCGGCCTAGAGACCCAGTACTTC.

The chain uses TRBV5-1 and TRBJ2-3; a weak D match, TRBD2 (5 bases). CDR3 length: 14 amino acids. CDR1 and CDR2 from the germline V gene are SGHRS and YFSETQ. V shed 3 bases and J shed 3 bases, with 11 bases lying between them. The DNA for the CDR3 is TGCGCCAGCAGCTCCGCGTTAGCGACAGATACGCAGTATTTT. Protein: CASSSALATDTQYF. Complete variable domain (other parts from reference TRBV5-1 and TRBJ2-3): KAGVTQTPRYLIKTRGQQVTLSCSPISGHRSVSWYQQTPGQGLQFLFEYFSETQRNKGNFPGRFSGRQFSNSRSEMNVSTLELGDSALYLCASSSALATDTQYFGPGTRLTVL.

This clone was picked up a small number of times. The chain couples TRBV30 to TRBJ1-2, with TRBD1 as a possible D gene (5 bases). The CDR3 runs 14 residues. Trimming stripped 6 bases from V and 2 bases from J, with 16 bases between. Germline V CDR1 and CDR2: GTSNPN, SVGIG (reference sequence). This chain's CDR3 is CACPSAGLNYGYTF. CDR3 sequence (DNA): TGTGCCTGCCCCTCGGCAGGGCTCAACTATGGCTACACCTTC.

In this sample, this clone turned up a few times. The chain has TRBV29-1 and TRBJ2-1; 9 bases match TRBD1. Germline trimming cut 5 bases from V and 6 bases from J; bases unmatched to any gene: 8. The germline V gene encodes CDR1 SQVTM and CDR2 ANQGSEA. CDR3 length: 14 residues. The CDR3: CSVQLGTGRNEQFF. The CDR3, as DNA: TGCAGCGTTCAACTCGGGACAGGGCGCAATGAGCAGTTCTTC.

This chain links TRBV9 with TRBJ2-2, with D perhaps matching TRBD1 (7 bases). The germline gives CDR1 SGDLS, CDR2 YYNGEE. Trimming removed 1 base at V and 5 bases at J, with 15 bases between. This CDR3 has 16 residues. The CDR3 loop is CASSVQGGSKTGELFF. The CDR3 DNA is TGTGCCAGCAGCGTACAGGGGGGATCTAAGACCGGGGAGCTGTTTTTT.

In the case of this clone: Distinct nucleotide sequences in the sample also encode this CDR3. J is TRBJ2-7 and V is TRBV7-9; 9 bases match TRBD1. The CDR3 is 14 amino acids. Germline CDR1 SEHNR, CDR2 FQNEAQ (reference sequence). Trimming removed 5 bases from V and 3 bases from J; junction bases left unmatched: 5. The CDR3 region is CASSPGTGIYEQYF. CDR3 nucleotides: TGTGCCAGCAGCCCAGGGACAGGGATCTACGAGCAGTACTTC.

The rearrangement joins TRBV4-1 to TRBJ2-4; no clear D gene. V lost 5 bases and J lost 0, with 5 bases in between. The CDR3 consists of 13 residues. Germline CDR1 reads MGHRA; CDR2 reads YSYEKL. The CDR3 nucleotides are TGCGCCAGCAGCGAGCTAGCCAAAAACATTCAGTACTTC. Translated, it gives CASSELAKNIQYF.